The subject of this entry is one TCR beta chain. As yet, its antigen is unknown. V gave up 4 bases and J gave up 5 bases; unmatched junction bases: 6. Germline CDR1 is SGHRS and CDR2 is YFSETQ. CDR3 length: 16 residues. Repertoires were generated with immunoSEQ multiplex PCR, while TCRdb's copy carries only in-frame clones and drops some. Of roughly 2,500,000 clones listed, 90% to 95% are singletons. The data derive from a study of shared clonotypes between healthy human individuals. Study results and limitations: With a few donors compared, around 4.7% of naive CD4 clonotypes were shared.

Sequencing input: naive CD4+ T cells from PBMCs. The subset was: CD45RA+ positively selected. The sequence was collected from a man aged 18 to 30 in good health. Some clones in this sample may be carry-over from other donors' samples. V gene TRBV5-1 combines with J gene TRBJ2-7, with TRBD2 identical over 16 bases. CDR3 residues: CASSGGLAGGPNEQYF. In DNA form, the CDR3 reads TGCGCCAGCAGCGGGGGACTAGCGGGAGGGCCTAACGAGCAGTACTTC.